The clone carrying this T cell receptor beta chain came up a few times. The source of the sample is a study of spatial heterogeneity in lung cancer. This sample's time point: sample taken at primary tumor resection. Without sorting, whole RNA was sequenced from tumor, nontumor lung or frozen PBMC. On each TCR cDNA molecule, a unique molecular identifier was present. In TCRdb, the 5' RACE reads were re-called with MiXCR into one record per CDR3 protein. The sample has 45,000 or so distinct CDR3 sequences, 7.6% seen once; the top ten hold around 13%. V shed 4 bases, J shed 9 bases, and the junction held 14 bases outside the gene matches. Germline V gene lookup returns CDR1 SGHTA and CDR2 FQGNSA. CDR3 size: 17 residues.

The gene calls are TRBV7-2 and TRBJ1-6, with TRBD1 matching 8 bases. The TCR sequence derives from a female donor with early-stage non-small cell lung cancer. Here the sequenced sample was PBMCs, taken at surgery. The CDR3, as DNA: TGTGCCAGCAGCTCCCGGATCCAGGGGGCTTCGAGTTCACCCCTCCACTTT. Amino acids: CASSSRIQGASSSPLHF.